The T cell receptor (beta chain) described here comes from a study of identifying expanded T cells in peripheral blood. Study-level results: Across healthy donors, higher total template counts meant significantly greater roughly 2-week count variance. About 1.3 clones differed between technical replicates, versus approximately 17 and 20 over time.

Trimming left V 9 bases short and J 2 bases short, with 12 bases between. The germline V gene has CDR1 SNHLY and CDR2 FYNNEI. The CDR3 is 13 amino acids. A note on this clone: Its antigen remains unknown. Within the sample, other DNA sequences also encode this same CDR3.

Healthy donors had no documented immune events, such as infections, while sampled. The protocol was immunoSEQ multiplex PCR, while the TCRdb copy is restricted to in-frame clones and leaves out a portion. Seen here are about 100,000 clones, around 89% observed once, and the top ten hold roughly 17%. The TCR comes from a person aged 18-69 years in good health. Sequencing used blood. The chain recombines TRBV2 with TRBJ2-3, with D maybe TRBD2 (6 bases). CDR3 DNA sequence: TGTGCCAGTAGGGCGGACTACACAGATACGCAGTATTTT. This codes for CASRADYTDTQYF.